The 9 T cell receptor beta chains listed next were all sequenced from one sample in a study of T cells in Graves' hyperthyroidism and ophthalmopathy. Researchers took RNA transcripts and amplified the TCR beta CDR3 regions from them. First-round RT-PCR of the TCR CDR3 relied on the HTBI primer set. MiXCR was run by TCRdb on the multiplex PCR reads, yielding one entry per CDR3 protein. Seen here are 250,000 or so distinct CDR3 sequences, about 17% observed once, and the top ten hold less than 35%. Sequencing was carried out using blood. The receptors come from a woman younger than 35 with Graves' ophthalmopathy.

This clonotype was seen repeatedly, ten times or more. V is TRBV19 and J is TRBJ2-7, with 13 bases fitting TRBD2. V gave up 5 bases and J gave up 8 bases; unmatched junction bases: 12. Per germline, CDR1 LNHDA and CDR2 SQIVND (reference sequence). The CDR3 totals 16 residues. The CDR3 here is CASSPRTSGRTGKQYF. The CDR3 DNA sequence: TGTGCCAGTAGTCCCAGGACTAGCGGGAGAACTGGCAAGCAGTACTTC.

Points on this clonotype: Given a much more abundant clone one base away, this may be a read error. This chain uses TRBV7-2 with TRBJ1-3, with D unresolved. Germline CDR1 reads SGHTA; CDR2 reads FQGNSA. This CDR3 contains 15 residues. The CDR3 nucleotides read TGTGCCAGCAGCGATCCGACTGGCTCTGGAAGCACCATATATTTT. Residues: CASSDPTGSGSTIYF.

This clonotype was seen many times. In DNA form, the CDR3 reads TGTGCCAGCAGCGTAAGAAGCGGCCCTCTCTACGAGCAGTACTTC. This translates into CASSVRSGPLYEQYF. The chain links TRBV9 to TRBJ2-7, with TRBD2 as a possible D gene (5 bases). Germline V gives CDR1 SGDLS, CDR2 YYNGEE. The CDR3 is 15 residues long. V was trimmed by 1 base and J by 3 bases, leaving 14 bases between them. Looking up the rest from reference TRBV9 and TRBJ2-7 gives the full variable domain: DSGVTQTPKHLITATGQRVTLRCSPRSGDLSVYWYQQSLDQGLQFLIQYYNGEERAKGNILERFSAQQFPDLHSELNLSSLELGDSALYFCASSVRSGPLYEQYFGPGTRLTVT.

This clonotype was detected ten times or more. The chain is built from TRBV28 and TRBJ2-7; 8 bases match TRBD1. The germline V gene encodes CDR1 MDHEN and CDR2 SYDVKM. With V trimmed by 1 base and J by 5 bases, 7 bases remained unmatched. The CDR3 is 15 amino acids. This CDR3 reads CASSLLVRGRNEQYF. CDR3 bases: TGTGCCAGCAGTTTATTAGTCAGGGGGCGGAACGAGCAGTACTTC.

This rearrangement joins TRBV29-1 to TRBJ2-1; 7 bases are shared with TRBD1. V lost 7 bases to trimming and J lost 4 bases; unmatched junction nucleotides: 10. Looked up from germline, CDR1 is SQVTM and CDR2 is ANQGSEA. The CDR3 has 14 residues. The CDR3 spells CSATGTDSYNEQFF. The DNA of the CDR3 is TGCAGCGCAACCGGGACAGACTCTTACAATGAGCAGTTCTTC.

In this sample, this clonotype turned up many times. The V call is TRBV7-9, the J call TRBJ1-1; perhaps TRBD1 as D (5 bases). V was trimmed by 4 bases and J by 0 bases, leaving 12 bases between them. The CDR3 covers 15 residues. The germline CDR1 and CDR2 sequences are SEHNR and FQNEAQ (reference sequence). As DNA, the CDR3 is TGTGCCAGCAGCTCCGTGGGGACCGTGAACACTGAAGCTTTCTTT. Translating gives CASSSVGTVNTEAFF.

This clonotype was found many times. The rearrangement uses TRBV7-9 and TRBJ2-1, with D unclear. V was trimmed by 5 bases and J by 8 bases, leaving 10 bases between them. The CDR3 consists of 12 residues. Germline assignment: CDR1 SEHNR and CDR2 FQNEAQ (reference sequence). The CDR3 here is CASSAESDEQFF. The CDR3 nucleotides read TGTGCCAGCAGCGCGGAATCGGATGAGCAGTTCTTC.

Ten or more counts support this clonotype. This chain joins TRBV11-2 and TRBJ2-7; 8 bases fit TRBD1. Germline CDR1 and CDR2: SGHAT and FQNNGV. The ends lost 7 bases at V and 5 bases at J; junction bases unmatched: 7. The CDR3 is 13 amino acids. The chain's CDR3 is CASTGQGENEQYF. Written as DNA, the CDR3 is TGTGCCAGCACCGGACAGGGAGAGAACGAGCAGTACTTC.

This clonotype was observed at least ten times. The chain links TRBV28 to TRBJ1-1; D ambiguous. Trimming took 5 bases from V and 5 from J, leaving 12 bases between them. There are 13 residues in the CDR3. The germline gives CDR1 MDHEN, CDR2 SYDVKM. The CDR3 coding sequence is TGTGCCAGCAGTCCCTATGAGAGTACTGAAGCTTTCTTT. Residues: CASSPYESTEAFF.